The entry that follows covers one T cell receptor (beta chain) sequence. The data derive from a study of PD-1 blockade in classical Hodgkin lymphoma. Relapse was seen in all patients after autologous stem cell transplantation, and brentuximab vedotin exposure was variable. The CDR3 sequence is 13 residues long. The germline V gene has CDR1 MGHRA and CDR2 YSYEKL. V shed 3 bases, J shed 6 bases, and the junction held 4 bases outside the gene matches. This table comes from immunoSEQ multiplex PCR, and its TCRdb copy is limited to in-frame clones, with some not included. The sample holds roughly 23,000 clones, about 71% seen once.

The specimen was peripheral blood mononuclear cells (PBMCs), collected at baseline. V gene TRBV4-1 combines with J gene TRBJ2-5; TRBD2 aligns across 7 bases. This TCR was recovered from a human donor with classical Hodgkin lymphoma. The CDR3 nucleotides are TGCGCCAGCAGCCAGGGGGGGAGACAGACCCAGTACTTC. It specifies CASSQGGRQTQYF.